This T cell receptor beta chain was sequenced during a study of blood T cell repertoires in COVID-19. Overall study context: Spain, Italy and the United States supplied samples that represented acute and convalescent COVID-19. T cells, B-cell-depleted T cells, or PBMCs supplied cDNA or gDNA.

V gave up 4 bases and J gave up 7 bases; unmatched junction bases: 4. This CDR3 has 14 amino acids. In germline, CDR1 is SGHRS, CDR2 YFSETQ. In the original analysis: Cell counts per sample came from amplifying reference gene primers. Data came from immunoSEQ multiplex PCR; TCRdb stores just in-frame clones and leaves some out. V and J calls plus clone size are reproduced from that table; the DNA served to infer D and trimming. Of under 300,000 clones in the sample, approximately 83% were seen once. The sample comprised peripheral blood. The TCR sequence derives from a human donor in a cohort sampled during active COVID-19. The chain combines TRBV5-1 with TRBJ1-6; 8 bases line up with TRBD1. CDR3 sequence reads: CASSRTGPNSPLHF. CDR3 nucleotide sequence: TGCGCCAGCAGCCGGACAGGGCCCAATTCACCCCTCCACTTT.